The clone carrying this TCR beta chain occurred once. The method was immunoSEQ multiplex PCR; TCRdb's version includes in-frame clones alone and lacks a portion of them. Of about 54,000 clones in the sample, around 90% are singletons; the top ten hold about 3%. This record belongs to a study of blood T cell repertoires in COVID-19. Germline V gene sequence: CDR1 SGHRS, CDR2 YFSETQ. This CDR3 spans 13 amino acids. V was clipped by 5 bases and J by 5 bases; unmatched bases: 5. This receptor was obtained from a human donor in a cohort sampled during active COVID-19. This sequence joins TRBV5-1 and TRBJ2-5; 8 bases map to TRBD1. The sample comprised peripheral blood. In nucleotides, the CDR3 is TGCGCCAGCAGGACAGGGGTGGTCGAGACCCAGTACTTC. Translating it yields CASRTGVVETQYF.